What follows are 2 T cell receptor beta chains derived from one specimen sequenced in a study of response to subunit inactivated influenza vaccine (dated by TCRdb to 2016 to 2019). Libraries were prepared through RT-PCR. The instrument given in TCRdb is Illumina HiSeq 2500. The public reads were run again by TCRdb, first through fastp at Q25 and then through MiXCR, and only productive beta chains were kept. Here each entry gathers all rows of one CDR3 protein and keeps the most common genes and DNA. For this sample there are 500,000 or so distinct CDR3 sequences; more than 15% appear just once. The ten largest clones add up to approximately 3% of the sample. The sequencing here drew on CD4+ T cells sorted from PBMCs, taken less than 30 months after vaccination. These receptors originate from a man in his fifties or sixties who received an inactivated influenza vaccine. Donor details come from another sample of the same person, matched by shared clones.

This clonotype was seen at least ten times. The chain recombines TRBV12-3 or TRBV12-4 with TRBJ2-1, with a tentative D call TRBD1 (5 bases). This CDR3 is built from 13 residues. Trimming took off 1 base at V and 12 bases at J, with 13 bases between the two ends. CDR3 nucleotide sequence: TGTGCCAGCAGTTTAGAGGGGCAGGAGCCGCAGTTCTTC. Protein sequence: CASSLEGQEPQFF.

This clonotype was seen more than once but under ten times. The chain has TRBV3-1 and TRBJ1-5; unclear D gene. CDR1 and CDR2 (germline): LGHDT, YNNKEL (reference sequence). This CDR3 comprises 14 residues. The V end was cut by 4 bases, the J end by 7 bases, with 14 bases between. CDR3 residues: CASSLSGMGQPQHF. The CDR3 nucleotides read TGTGCCAGCAGCCTAAGTGGGATGGGGCAGCCCCAGCATTTT.